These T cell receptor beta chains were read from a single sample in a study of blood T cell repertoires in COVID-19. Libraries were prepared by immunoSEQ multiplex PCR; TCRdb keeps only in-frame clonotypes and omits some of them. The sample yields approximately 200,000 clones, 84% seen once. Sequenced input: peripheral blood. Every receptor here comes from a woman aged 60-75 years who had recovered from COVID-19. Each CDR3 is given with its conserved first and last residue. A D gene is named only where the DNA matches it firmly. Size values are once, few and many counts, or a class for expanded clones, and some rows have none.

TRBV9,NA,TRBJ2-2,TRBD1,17,TGTGCCAGCAGCTCCCCCCCGACAGGGGGTAACACCGGGGAGCTGTTTTTT,CASSSPPTGGNTGELFF
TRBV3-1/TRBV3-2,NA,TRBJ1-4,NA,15,TGTGCCAGCAGCCAATTGGACAGAGCGAATGAAAAACTGTTTTTT,CASSQLDRANEKLFF
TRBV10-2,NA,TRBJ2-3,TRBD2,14,TGCGCCAGCCGAGTGGGGGGGGGTACAGATACGCAGTATTTT,CASRVGGGTDTQYF
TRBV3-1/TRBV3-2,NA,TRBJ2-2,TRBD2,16,TGTGCCAGCAGCCAAGTCCAAGCGGGGGTAGGCGGGGAGCTGTTTTTT,CASSQVQAGVGGELFF
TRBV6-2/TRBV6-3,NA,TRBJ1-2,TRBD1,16,TGTGCCAGCAGTTCATTGTTGGGACAGTCAGACTATGGCTACACCTTC,CASSSLLGQSDYGYTF
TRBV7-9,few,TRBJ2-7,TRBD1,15,TGTGCCAGCAGCCCCCGGGACAGGGGGATCGGCGAGCAGTACTTC,CASSPRDRGIGEQYF
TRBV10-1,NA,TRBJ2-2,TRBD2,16,TGCGCCAGCAGTGAGGCGGGGCGGGGGGGCCCCGGGGAGCTGTTTTTT,CASSEAGRGGPGELFF
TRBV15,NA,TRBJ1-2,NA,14,TGTGCCACCAGCCTATTCCAAGGGAGTAGTGGCTACACCTTC,CATSLFQGSSGYTF
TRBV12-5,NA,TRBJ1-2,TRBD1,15,TGTGCTAGTGGTTTGGACCGACAGGGAGTAGGTGGCTACACCTTC,CASGLDRQGVGGYTF
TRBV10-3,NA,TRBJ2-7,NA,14,TGTGCCATCAGCGAGGTGGGGCAGTACTACGAGCAGTACTTC,CAISEVGQYYEQYF
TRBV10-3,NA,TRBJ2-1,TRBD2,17,TGTGCCATCAGTGAGTCTAGGACTAGCGGGACCTACAATGAGCAGTTCTTC,CAISESRTSGTYNEQFF
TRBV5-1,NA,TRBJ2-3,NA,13,TGCGCCAGCAGCTCACCCGGGGGAGATACGCAGTATTTT,CASSSPGGDTQYF
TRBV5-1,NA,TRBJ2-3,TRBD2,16,TGCGCCAGCAGCCCCGACGGGAGCGGGGGCACAGATACGCAGTATTTT,CASSPDGSGGTDTQYF
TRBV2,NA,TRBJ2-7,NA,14,TGTGCCAGCAGTCAGCAGGGGTATCAATCCGAGCAGTACTTC,CASSQQGYQSEQYF
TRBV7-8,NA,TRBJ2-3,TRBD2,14,TGTGCCAGCGTTCGGGGGGGCCCCACAGATACGCAGTATTTT,CASVRGGPTDTQYF
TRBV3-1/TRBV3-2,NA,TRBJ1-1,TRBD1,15,TGTGCCAGCAGCCAAGTGGGACAGGGGGAGTGGGAAGCTTTCTTT,CASSQVGQGEWEAFF
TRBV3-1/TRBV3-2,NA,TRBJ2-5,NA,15,TGTGCCAGCAGCCAGGCCGGGGATTTCACAGAGACCCAGTACTTC,CASSQAGDFTETQYF
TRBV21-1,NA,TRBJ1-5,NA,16,TGTGCCAGCAGCCATAGTGGACAGGGGGTCAATCAGCCCCAGCATTTT,CASSHSGQGVNQPQHF